Shown below are 15 T cell receptor beta chains from a single sample sequenced in a study of T cell responses to AZD1222 COVID-19 vaccine. Here immunoSEQ multiplex PCR was the method, and the copy in TCRdb shows in-frame clones only, minus some. The top ten hold roughly 2.7% of the sample, which has roughly 120,000 clones, 87% seen once. The sample in question was peripheral blood, obtained 28 days after the second AZD1222 dose. The source of these receptors is an adult who received the AZD1222 COVID-19 vaccine.

The gene calls are TRBV5-1 and TRBJ2-3; no definite D call. Germline lookup yields CDR1 SGHRS and CDR2 YFSETQ. Trimming took off 1 base at V and 0 bases at J, with 18 bases between the two ends. The CDR3 extends over 18 amino acids. CDR3 nucleotides: TGCGCCAGCAGCTTGCCGGTAGCATTACTTTCTAGCACAGATACGCAGTATTTT. Its translation is CASSLPVALLSSTDTQYF.

This clone was picked up a small number of times. CDR3 in amino acids: CASSSNRGRNEQYF. Written as DNA, the CDR3 is TGTGCCAGCAGCTCCAACAGGGGGAGGAACGAGCAGTACTTC. The V call is TRBV5-6, the J call TRBJ2-7; 8 positions agree with TRBD1. The CDR3 sequence is 14 residues long. V lost 3 bases, J lost 5 bases, and 7 bases stayed unmatched. Germline assignment: CDR1 SGHDT and CDR2 YYEEEE.

V and J are TRBV28 and TRBJ2-7, with D possibly matching TRBD2 (7 bases). The CDR3 runs to 14 residues. Per germline, CDR1 MDHEN and CDR2 SYDVKM. Trimming removed 7 bases at V and 1 base at J, with 14 bases between. CDR3 sequence reads: CASNRRGGSYEQYF. CDR3 coding DNA: TGTGCCAGCAATCGAAGGGGGGGTTCCTACGAGCAGTACTTC.

This rearrangement joins TRBV5-1 to TRBJ2-2; the match to TRBD1 covers 12 bases. This CDR3 is 16 amino acids long. Germline loops: CDR1 SGHRS, CDR2 YFSETQ. J gave up 4 bases and V 7 bases, and 8 bases lay outside the gene matches. The CDR3 DNA sequence: TGCGCCAGCGCCGGGACAGGGGGCGGTGGCACCGGGGAGCTGTTTTTT. It translates to CASAGTGGGGTGELFF.

The J gene is TRBJ1-1, the V gene TRBV28; D may be TRBD1 (5 bases). Trimming took off 7 bases at V and 12 bases at J, with 21 bases between the two ends. From germline, CDR1 is MDHEN and CDR2 SYDVKM. There are 13 residues in the CDR3. The CDR3 DNA sequence: TGTGCCAGCAAGGGGCCCCTGGGGGGGACGACTTTCTTT. The encoded protein is CASKGPLGGTTFF.

This sequence joins TRBV9 and TRBJ2-7; no firm D call. The CDR3 contains 14 residues. Trimming took off 0 bases at V and 0 bases at J, with 7 bases between the two ends. Germline V CDR1 and CDR2: SGDLS, YYNGEE. The CDR3 here is CASSVGVSSYEQYF. DNA of the CDR3: TGTGCCAGCAGCGTAGGTGTTAGCTCCTACGAGCAGTACTTC.

This chain links TRBV5-1 with TRBJ1-5, with D tentatively TRBD1 (6 bases). The CDR3 runs 14 residues. Germline V gene lookup returns CDR1 SGHRS and CDR2 YFSETQ. V was clipped by 0 bases and J by 5 bases, with 9 bases between them. The CDR3 DNA sequence: TGCGCCAGCAGCTTGGACAGGGCAGATCAGCCCCAGCATTTT. It codes for CASSLDRADQPQHF.

This chain joins TRBV7-2 and TRBJ2-7, with a tentative D call TRBD2 (6 bases). Per the germline V gene, CDR1 is SGHTA and CDR2 is FQGNSA. The V end was cut by 5 bases, the J end by 3 bases, with 20 bases between. The CDR3 has 16 residues. CDR3 residues: CASSTSTGLDIYEQYF. The CDR3 DNA sequence: TGTGCCAGCAGCACATCCACGGGACTCGACATCTACGAGCAGTACTTC.

This sequence joins TRBV15 and TRBJ1-1, with D possibly TRBD1 on 5 matching bases. The ends were cut back, 3 bases at V and 8 bases at J, with 19 bases in the middle. The CDR3 is 15 amino acids. The germline CDR1 and CDR2 sequences are LNHNV and YYDKDF (reference sequence). The CDR3 is CATSRNVRDRGEAFF. The CDR3 DNA sequence: TGTGCCACCAGCAGGAATGTTCGGGACCGGGGGGAAGCTTTCTTT.

The V call is TRBV29-1, the J call TRBJ1-2; possible D gene TRBD1, 5 bases. Trimming stripped 5 bases from V and 3 bases from J, with 25 bases between. The CDR3 runs to 17 residues. Germline V gene data show CDR1 as SQVTM and CDR2 as ANQGSEA. CDR3 nucleotides: TGCAGCGTTTCATCCCCCGCCGAGGCGCCGGGGGACTATGGCTACACCTTC. Amino acid sequence: CSVSSPAEAPGDYGYTF. Complete variable domain (other parts from reference TRBV29-1 and TRBJ1-2): SAVISQKPSRDICQRGTSLTIQCQVDSQVTMMFWYRQQPGQSLTLIATANQGSEATYESGFVIDKFPISRPNLTFSTLTVSNMSPEDSSIYLCSVSSPAEAPGDYGYTFGSGTRLTVV.

There are a few counts of this clone. The chain is built from TRBV7-9 and TRBJ1-2; D uncertain. CDR3 length: 16 amino acids. Trimming left V 5 bases short and J 2 bases short, with 18 bases between. In germline, CDR1 is SEHNR, CDR2 FQNEAQ (reference sequence). CDR3 loop: CASSNPPSGPNYGYTF. In DNA, the CDR3 is TGTGCCAGCAGCAACCCACCCAGTGGGCCCAACTATGGCTACACCTTC. The whole variable domain, filled in from reference TRBV7-9 and TRBJ1-2, reads DTGVSQNPRHKITKRGQNVTFRCDPISEHNRLYWYRQTLGQGPEFLTYFQNEAQLEKSRLLSDRFSAERPKGSFSTLEIQRTEQGDSAMYLCASSNPPSGPNYGYTFGSGTRLTVV.

The chain has TRBV6-4 and TRBJ2-2; the D gene is possibly TRBD1 (5 bases). Looked up from germline, CDR1 is MRHNA and CDR2 is SNTAGT. The germline V and J ends were trimmed by 4 bases and 0 bases, with 12 bases remaining between them. This CDR3 region has 16 residues. The CDR3 here is CASSGQGTSNTGELFF. In nucleotides, the CDR3 is TGTGCCAGCAGTGGGCAGGGAACTTCGAACACCGGGGAGCTGTTTTTT.

The chain has TRBV5-1 and TRBJ2-1, with TRBD2 as a possible D gene (6 bases). The CDR3 runs to 16 residues. V was cut by 1 base and J by 10 bases, with 21 bases left in between. Germline CDR1 is SGHRS and CDR2 is YFSETQ. Here the CDR3 reads CASSLSSFRSGDEQFF. The CDR3, as DNA: TGCGCCAGCAGCTTGTCATCTTTTCGGTCGGGGGACGAGCAGTTCTTC.

The chain combines TRBV4-3 with TRBJ1-1; unclear D gene. With 3 bases removed from V and 5 bases from J, the gap between germline ends came to 19 bases. CDR1 is LGHNA, CDR2 YSLEER, per germline. The length of the CDR3 is 16 residues. Written as DNA, the CDR3 is TGCGCCAGCAGCCAGGCACCGGGCCTAATGGGGACTGAAGCTTTCTTT. Its translation: CASSQAPGLMGTEAFF.

The V gene is TRBV3-1 (or the pseudogene TRBV3-2), the J gene TRBJ1-6; 7 bases match TRBD1. The CDR3 is made up of 16 amino acids. J was trimmed by 9 bases and V by 1 base; bases with no gene match: 9. Germline CDR1 is LGHDT and CDR2 is YNNKEL (reference sequence). The CDR3 DNA is TGTGCCAGCAGCCAAGGGAAGACAGGGAAGGGTTCACCCCTCCACTTT. As protein: CASSQGKTGKGSPLHF.